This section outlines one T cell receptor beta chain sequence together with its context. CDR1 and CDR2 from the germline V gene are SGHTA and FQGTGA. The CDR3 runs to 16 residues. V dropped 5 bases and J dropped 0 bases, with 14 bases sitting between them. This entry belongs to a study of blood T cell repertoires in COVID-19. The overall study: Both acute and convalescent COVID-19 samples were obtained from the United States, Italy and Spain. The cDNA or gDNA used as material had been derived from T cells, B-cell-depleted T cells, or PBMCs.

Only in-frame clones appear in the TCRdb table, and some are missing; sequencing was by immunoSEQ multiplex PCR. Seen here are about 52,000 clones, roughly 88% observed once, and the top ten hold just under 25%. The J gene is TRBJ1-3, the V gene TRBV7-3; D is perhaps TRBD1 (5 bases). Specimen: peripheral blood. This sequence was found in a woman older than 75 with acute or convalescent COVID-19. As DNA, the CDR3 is TGTGCCAGCAGCCTGGGGGGACCCAGCTCTGGAAACACCATATATTTT. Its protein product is CASSLGGPSSGNTIYF.